These 31 T cell receptor beta chains were all obtained from the same sample, sequenced in a study of T cell responses to AZD1222 COVID-19 vaccine. Some clones are missing from TCRdb's copy, which holds only in-frame ones; the method was immunoSEQ multiplex PCR. The data show 90,000 to 140,000 clones, with about 80% seen just once and approximately 5% held by the top ten. Sequenced here: peripheral blood, sampled on day 0 of AZD1222 vaccination. These receptors were taken from an adult in good health.

V gene TRBV19 combines with J gene TRBJ1-1; D uncertain. V lost 7 bases and J lost 4, with 10 bases in between. Germline assignment: CDR1 LNHDA and CDR2 SQIVND (reference sequence). The CDR3 extends over 12 amino acids. The CDR3 nucleotides are TGTGCCAGTACTTTTAGTGGCACTGAAGCTTTCTTT. This translates into CASTFSGTEAFF.

A few counts support this clone. The rearrangement joins TRBV5-1 to TRBJ1-2, with D unclear. Trimming cost V 0 bases and J 2 bases, with 17 bases left between them. CDR3 length equals 17 residues. The germline CDR1 and CDR2 sequences are SGHRS and YFSETQ. The CDR3 reads CASSLEFGVRHNYGYTF. The CDR3 DNA is TGCGCCAGCAGCTTGGAATTCGGTGTGCGTCACAACTATGGCTACACCTTC.

This clone occurred a few times. This chain uses TRBV7-8 with TRBJ1-2; 7 bases match TRBD1. The CDR3 sequence is 13 residues long. V lost 4 bases to trimming and J lost 10 bases; unmatched junction nucleotides: 9. Germline V gives CDR1 SGHVS, CDR2 FQNEAQ. CDR3 nucleotide sequence: TGTGCCAGCAGCTACCGTGGACAGGCGAACTACACCTTC. Translating gives CASSYRGQANYTF.

This chain joins TRBV6-5 and TRBJ1-2; 10 bases align to TRBD1. This CDR3 has 15 amino acids. Germline V gene lookup returns CDR1 MNHEY and CDR2 SVGAGI. The J segment lost 7 bases and the V segment lost 10 bases, leaving 15 bases of the junction unmatched. The CDR3 loop reads CATAPLGQGKGGYTF. The CDR3 DNA follows: TGTGCCACGGCACCCCTGGGACAGGGGAAGGGTGGCTACACCTTC.

This chain joins TRBV7-8 and TRBJ2-1; D ambiguous. Germline V lookup: CDR1 SGHVS, CDR2 FQNEAQ. With 5 bases removed from V and 9 bases from J, the gap between germline ends came to 11 bases. The CDR3 is 12 residues long. The CDR3, as DNA: TGTGCCAGCAGCGGAGCCTGGATTGAGCAGTTCTTC. It translates to CASSGAWIEQFF.

The chain uses TRBV6-5 and TRBJ1-1; no firm D call. V was pared by 11 bases and J by 3 bases, with 16 bases between. The CDR3 contains 13 residues. CDR1 MNHEY and CDR2 SVGAGI come from the germline V gene. DNA for the CDR3: TGTGCCGCACGGACCCAAAGGGACACTGAAGCTTTCTTT. Protein: CAARTQRDTEAFF.

The V call is TRBV7-9, the J call TRBJ2-7; 10 bases match TRBD1. The V segment lost 7 bases and the J segment 4 bases; nucleotides outside the gene matches: 13. There are 16 residues in the CDR3. Germline lookup yields CDR1 SEHNR and CDR2 FQNEAQ (reference sequence). CDR3 nucleotides: TGTGCCAGCACCCCAGGTGCGACAGGGGGCTCTTACGAGCAGTACTTC. Translation: CASTPGATGGSYEQYF.

The chain joins TRBV6-5 to TRBJ1-2, with 7 bases identical to TRBD1. The germline V gene encodes CDR1 MNHEY and CDR2 SVGAGI. Trimming cost V 5 bases and J 3 bases; bases outside gene matches: 3. The CDR3 runs to 13 residues. The DNA for the CDR3 is TGTGCCAGCAGTACGGGACAGCACTATGGCTACACCTTC. Translating gives CASSTGQHYGYTF.

The chain uses TRBV7-8 and TRBJ1-1; the D gene is possibly TRBD1 (5 bases). The germline V and J ends were trimmed by 8 bases and 5 bases, with 15 bases remaining between them. Germline CDR1 and CDR2: SGHVS and FQNEAQ. The CDR3 length is 13 residues. This chain's CDR3 is CASLKGMGTEAFF. The CDR3 DNA follows: TGTGCCAGCCTAAAGGGGATGGGGACTGAAGCTTTCTTT. Full variable domain (outside the CDR3, taken from reference TRBV7-8 and TRBJ1-1): GAGVSQSPRYKVAKRGQDVALRCDPISGHVSLFWYQQALGQGPEFLTYFQNEAQLDKSGLPSDRFFAERPEGSVSTLKIQRTQQEDSAVYLCASLKGMGTEAFFGQGTRLTVV.

The CDR3 region is CASSPSGRDGYTF. DNA of the CDR3: TGTGCCAGCTCACCCTCCGGGAGGGACGGCTACACCTTC. This chain connects TRBV18 to TRBJ1-2; D may be TRBD1 (5 bases). This CDR3 contains 13 residues. Germline assignment: CDR1 KGHSH and CDR2 LQKENI. V was shortened by 3 bases and J by 8 bases, with 13 bases between the two germline ends.

The V call is TRBV12-5, the J call TRBJ1-2, with TRBD1 identical over 10 bases. V gave up 5 bases and J gave up 1 base; unmatched junction bases: 22. CDR1 and CDR2 (germline): LGHNT, FRNRAP. The CDR3 extends over 21 amino acids. The chain's CDR3 is CASGTRQGAGKGLEGNYGYTF. CDR3 nucleotides: TGTGCTAGTGGTACCAGACAGGGGGCTGGTAAAGGGCTTGAGGGTAACTATGGCTACACCTTC. The full variable domain, its missing parts supplied by reference TRBV12-5 and TRBJ1-2, is DARVTQTPRHKVTEMGQEVTMRCQPILGHNTVFWYRQTMMQGLELLAYFRNRAPLDDSGMPKDRFSAEMPDATLATLKIQPSEPRDSAVYFCASGTRQGAGKGLEGNYGYTFGSGTRLTVV.

This sequence joins TRBV7-9 and TRBJ1-4; D remains unclear. The germline V gene encodes CDR1 SEHNR and CDR2 FQNEAQ (reference sequence). The CDR3 spans 14 residues. Trimming left V 1 base short and J 7 bases short, with 10 bases between. CDR3 sequence: CASSLGILSEKLFF. In nucleotides, the CDR3 is TGTGCCAGCAGCTTAGGTATTTTGAGTGAAAAACTGTTTTTT.

The V gene is TRBV5-1, the J gene TRBJ2-7; weak D call: TRBD1 (6 bases). The CDR3 loop spans 12 amino acids. V lost 3 bases and J 4 bases, leaving 8 bases between the germline ends. Germline V lookup: CDR1 SGHRS, CDR2 YFSETQ. The CDR3 coding sequence is TGCGCCAGCAGCTCTGACAGGTACGAGCAGTACTTC. Its translation: CASSSDRYEQYF.

The CDR3: CASSYSRTGHYGYTF. CDR3 bases: TGTGCCAGCAGTTACTCCCGGACGGGGCATTATGGCTACACCTTC. The chain joins TRBV6-6 to TRBJ1-2; D may be TRBD1 (5 bases). V was shortened by 0 bases and J by 5 bases, with 13 bases between the two germline ends. Germline CDR1 reads MNHNY; CDR2 reads SVGAGI (reference sequence). This CDR3 contains 15 residues.

The chain uses TRBV5-8 and TRBJ1-1; weak D call: TRBD1 (5 bases). Between the trimmed V and J ends, which lost 2 bases and 0 bases, there was a span of 8 bases. The germline V gene encodes CDR1 SGHTS and CDR2 YDEGEE. The CDR3 is 14 residues long. The DNA of the CDR3 is TGTGCCAGCAGCTTTGGGGACCTGAACACTGAAGCTTTCTTT. Its translation: CASSFGDLNTEAFF.

This clone was counted between two and nine times. J is TRBJ2-7 and V is TRBV6-5; no reliable D call. CDR1 and CDR2 (germline): MNHEY, SVGAGI. This CDR3 contains 16 residues. V was pared by 0 bases and J by 4 bases, with 16 bases between. The CDR3 DNA follows: TGTGCCAGCAGTTACTCGTCCCCATATGAACCATACGAGCAGTACTTC. Translating it yields CASSYSSPYEPYEQYF.

This chain joins TRBV4-2 and TRBJ2-7; 9 nucleotides line up with TRBD1. The germline V gene encodes CDR1 LGHNA and CDR2 YNFKEQ. V lost 0 bases, J lost 4 bases, and 7 bases stayed unmatched. The CDR3 has 16 residues. CDR3: CASSQDTGTGSYEQYF. The CDR3 bases are TGTGCCAGCAGCCAAGACACGGGGACAGGGTCGTACGAGCAGTACTTC.

This clone was found a few times. This chain connects TRBV6-5 to TRBJ2-2, with D perhaps being TRBD1 or TRBD2 (5 bases each). The germline V gene encodes CDR1 MNHEY and CDR2 SVGAGI. Trimming pared 0 bases from V and 0 bases from J, leaving 8 bases between. This CDR3 has 16 amino acids. The CDR3 nucleotides read TGTGCCAGCAGTTACTCGATGGGACCGAACACCGGGGAGCTGTTTTTT. Translation gives CASSYSMGPNTGELFF.

The chain uses TRBV24-1 and TRBJ2-1; D not resolved. Trimming left V 5 bases short and J 8 bases short, with 15 bases between. The CDR3 is 14 amino acids. CDR1 is KGHDR and CDR2 is SFDVKD in the germline V gene. This CDR3 reads CATSAGPSTYEQFF. DNA of the CDR3: TGTGCCACCAGTGCCGGGCCAAGCACGTATGAGCAGTTCTTC.

The genes are TRBV5-1 and TRBJ1-2; D may be TRBD1 (5 bases). The CDR3 length is 15 residues. Germline V gene sequence: CDR1 SGHRS, CDR2 YFSETQ. V lost 3 bases to trimming and J lost 5 bases, with 17 bases between them. The CDR3 loop is CASSSVFGGGYGYTF. CDR3 bases: TGCGCCAGCAGCTCGGTGTTTGGGGGTGGATATGGCTACACCTTC.

The chain employs TRBV7-8 and TRBJ1-5; TRBD1 matches at 8 bases. CDR1 is SGHVS, CDR2 FQNEAQ, per germline. V was clipped by 5 bases and J by 4 bases; unmatched bases: 7. This CDR3 contains 15 residues. DNA of the CDR3: TGTGCCAGCAGCACCGGACAGGGTGTGAATCAGCCCCAGCATTTT. It encodes CASSTGQGVNQPQHF.

The chain joins TRBV5-6 to TRBJ1-2; D unclear. The CDR3 spans 14 residues. Germline V gene sequence: CDR1 SGHDT, CDR2 YYEEEE. V lost 3 bases and J lost 7, with 16 bases in between. Written as DNA, the CDR3 is TGTGCCAGCAGCTCCGGAGAGTTAGGTCGTGGCTACACCTTC. This translates into CASSSGELGRGYTF.

V is TRBV5-1 and J is TRBJ2-5; the match to TRBD2 covers 9 bases. The CDR3 loop spans 14 amino acids. V lost 4 bases to trimming and J lost 5 bases; unmatched junction nucleotides: 6. Germline CDR1 reads SGHRS; CDR2 reads YFSETQ. Here the CDR3 reads CASSRTSGWETQYF. CDR3 coding DNA: TGCGCCAGCAGCAGAACTAGCGGGTGGGAGACCCAGTACTTC.

J is TRBJ1-6 and V is TRBV25-1; D not resolved. The CDR3 contains 14 residues. V lost 2 bases and J lost 10, with 12 bases in between. CDR1 and CDR2 from the germline V gene are MGHDK and SYGVNS. The CDR3 DNA sequence: TGTGCCAGCAGTGAAACTCTTCGGAGATCACCCCTCCACTTT. Amino acids: CASSETLRRSPLHF.

The rearrangement joins TRBV27 to TRBJ1-2; 8 bases map to TRBD1. This CDR3 region has 15 residues. The germline CDR1 and CDR2 sequences are MNHEY and SMNVEV (reference sequence). V was pared by 2 bases and J by 0 bases, with 2 bases of the junction left unmatched. The CDR3 reads CASSLDRGANYGYTF. The CDR3 nucleotides read TGTGCCAGCAGTTTAGACAGGGGAGCTAACTATGGCTACACCTTC.

The V and J genes are TRBV7-8 and TRBJ1-1, with 7 bases matching TRBD1. CDR1 is SGHVS, CDR2 FQNEAQ, per germline. This CDR3 has 16 residues. The trim removed 0 bases at V and 4 bases at J, leaving 8 bases unmatched. The CDR3 nucleotides are TGTGCCAGCAGCTTAGCCCCGGGACAGATTTCCACTGAAGCTTTCTTT. This gives the protein CASSLAPGQISTEAFF.

V usage is TRBV18 and J usage is TRBJ2-7, with TRBD1 as a possible D gene (6 bases). Germline lookup yields CDR1 KGHSH and CDR2 LQKENI. Trimming took 3 bases from V and 1 from J, leaving 13 bases between them. The length of the CDR3 is 15 residues. The CDR3 region has the DNA TGTGCCAGCTCACCCTCCGGGACAAGATCCTACGAGCAGTACTTC. It is translated as CASSPSGTRSYEQYF.

The chain carries TRBV6-2 or TRBV6-3 and TRBJ2-1, with 8 positions matching TRBD1. Germline CDR1 is MNHEY and CDR2 is SVGEGT. This CDR3 spans 17 amino acids. J was trimmed by 8 bases and V by 2 bases; bases with no gene match: 14. The CDR3 bases are TGTGCCAGCAGTTACCCTTCAACCCGGACAGGGTATTATGAGCAGTTCTTC. Protein product: CASSYPSTRTGYYEQFF.

The V and J genes are TRBV5-4 and TRBJ2-7; 9 nucleotides match TRBD2. Germline-derived CDR1 and CDR2 are SGHNT and YYREEE (reference sequence). V was pared by 4 bases and J by 1 base, with 3 bases of the junction left unmatched. This CDR3 contains 14 residues. The CDR3 DNA follows: TGTGCCAGCAGCCAAGCGGGGGGTTCCTACGAGCAGTACTTC. It translates to CASSQAGGSYEQYF.

This chain joins TRBV5-1 and TRBJ2-3; 9 bases line up with TRBD2. In germline, CDR1 is SGHRS, CDR2 YFSETQ. The CDR3 consists of 18 residues. J gave up 5 bases and V 0 bases, and 13 bases lay outside the gene matches. This CDR3 is CASSLGVGGGAQRDTQYF. CDR3 nucleotide sequence: TGCGCCAGCAGCTTGGGTGTTGGCGGGGGGGCCCAGAGAGATACGCAGTATTTT.

The V gene is TRBV5-4, the J gene TRBJ2-7, with 7 positions matching TRBD1. V lost 4 bases and J lost 6; bases outside the gene matches: 16. The length of the CDR3 is 16 residues. In germline, CDR1 is SGHNT, CDR2 YYREEE (reference sequence). The CDR3 region has the DNA TGTGCCAGCAGCCCTGCCTCGGGACAGCCCTTTGGCGAGCAGTACTTC. Protein sequence: CASSPASGQPFGEQYF.